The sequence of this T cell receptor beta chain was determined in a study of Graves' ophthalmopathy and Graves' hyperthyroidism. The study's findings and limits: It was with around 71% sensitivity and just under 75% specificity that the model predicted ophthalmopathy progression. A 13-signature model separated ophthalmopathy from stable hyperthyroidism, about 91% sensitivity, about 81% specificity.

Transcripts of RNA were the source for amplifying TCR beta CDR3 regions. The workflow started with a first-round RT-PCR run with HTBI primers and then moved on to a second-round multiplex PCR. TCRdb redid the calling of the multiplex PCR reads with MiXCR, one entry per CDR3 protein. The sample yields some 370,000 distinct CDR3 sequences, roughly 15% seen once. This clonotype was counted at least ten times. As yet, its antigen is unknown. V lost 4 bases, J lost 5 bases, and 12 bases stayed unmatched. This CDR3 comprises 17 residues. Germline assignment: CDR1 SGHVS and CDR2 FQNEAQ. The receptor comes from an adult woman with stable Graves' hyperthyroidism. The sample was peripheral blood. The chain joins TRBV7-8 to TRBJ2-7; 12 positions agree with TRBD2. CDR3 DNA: TGTGCCAGCAGCTCCGGGAGACTGACTAGCGGGAGCCACGAGCAGTACTTC. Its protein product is CASSSGRLTSGSHEQYF.